These 14 T cell receptor beta chains were sequenced from one sample in a study of cytotoxic CD8 clonotypes in ibrutinib-treated CLL. Assay: immunoSEQ multiplex PCR; the TCRdb copy retains only in-frame clones and omits some. The data contain some 200,000 clones, more than 70% of them singletons. The starting material was PBMCs, obtained after 12 months of ibrutinib treatment. Receptors were obtained from a human donor with chronic lymphocytic leukemia.

This clone was counted between two and nine times. The chain links TRBV7-9 to TRBJ1-2; the D is unclear. Germline CDR1 and CDR2: SEHNR and FQNEAQ (reference sequence). V lost 6 bases, J lost 7 bases, and 6 bases lay in between. The CDR3 length is 10 residues. The CDR3 DNA follows: TGTGCCAGCAGGGACGGTGGCTACACCTTC. Protein product: CASRDGGYTF.

The chain uses TRBV9 and TRBJ2-1; a possible D gene is TRBD2 (6 bases). Trimming removed 0 bases from V and 7 bases from J, with 8 bases in between. CDR1 is SGDLS, CDR2 YYNGEE, per germline. This CDR3 contains 13 residues. CDR3 residues: CASSVDAGNEQFF. CDR3 nucleotides: TGTGCCAGCAGCGTAGACGCGGGAAATGAGCAGTTCTTC.

The chain recombines TRBV7-3 with TRBJ2-2; no reliable D call. The CDR3 spans 13 residues. V dropped 2 bases and J dropped 6 bases, with 7 bases sitting between them. Germline CDR1 reads SGHTA; CDR2 reads FQGTGA. The CDR3 DNA reads as TGTGCCAGCAGCTTACAGGACGCCGGGGAGCTGTTTTTT. Translated: CASSLQDAGELFF.

The chain has TRBV4-2 and TRBJ1-1, with no clear D. Between the trimmed V and J ends, which lost 0 bases and 1 base, there was a span of 6 bases. The germline V gene encodes CDR1 LGHNA and CDR2 YNFKEQ. The CDR3 extends over 14 amino acids. The CDR3 spells CASSQEAGNTEAFF. The CDR3 nucleotides are TGTGCCAGCAGCCAAGAGGCCGGGAACACTGAAGCTTTCTTT.

The table lists this clone with a few counts. The chain links TRBV25-1 to TRBJ1-4; possible D gene TRBD1, 6 bases. The length of the CDR3 is 14 residues. With 1 base removed from V and 8 bases from J, the gap between germline ends came to 11 bases. Germline CDR1 MGHDK, CDR2 SYGVNS. CDR3 sequence (DNA): TGTGCCAGCAGTGAATTTGGGGGCGAGGAAAAACTGTTTTTT. It codes for CASSEFGGEEKLFF.

The V call is TRBV11-2, the J call TRBJ2-7; 10 nucleotides line up with TRBD2. Germline V gene data show CDR1 as SGHAT and CDR2 as FQNNGV. The CDR3 runs 15 residues. The junction had 1 base not matched to a gene; V was cut back by 0 bases and J by 2 bases. CDR3 bases: TGTGCCAGCAGCTTAGATAGCGGGAGGACCTACGAGCAGTACTTC. Amino acids: CASSLDSGRTYEQYF. The entire variable domain, with the rest obtained from reference TRBV11-2 and TRBJ2-7, is as follows: EAGVAQSPRYKIIEKRQSVAFWCNPISGHATLYWYQQILGQGPKLLIQFQNNGVVDDSQLPKDRFSAERLKGVDSTLKIQPAKLEDSAVYLCASSLDSGRTYEQYFGPGTRLTVT.

This chain joins TRBV15 and TRBJ2-1; 11 bases align to TRBD2. The length of the CDR3 is 16 residues. The germline V gene has CDR1 LNHNV and CDR2 YYDKDF (reference sequence). Germline trimming cut 5 bases from V and 4 bases from J; bases unmatched to any gene: 7. The DNA of the CDR3 is TGTGCCACCAGCGAAGGACTAGCGGGTCTTTACAATGAGCAGTTCTTC. This encodes CATSEGLAGLYNEQFF. Drawing the rest from reference TRBV15 and TRBJ2-1, the complete variable domain is DAMVIQNPRYQVTQFGKPVTLSCSQTLNHNVMYWYQQKSSQAPKLLFHYYDKDFNNEADTPDNFQSRRPNTSFCFLDIRSPGLGDTAMYLCATSEGLAGLYNEQFFGPGTRLTVL.

The genes are TRBV5-6 and TRBJ1-5, with a possible D match to TRBD1 (5 bases). This CDR3 spans 14 amino acids. Germline lookup yields CDR1 SGHDT and CDR2 YYEEEE. V was shortened by 3 bases and J by 0 bases, with 7 bases between the two germline ends. The CDR3 DNA follows: TGTGCCAGCAGCTGGGGCCGTAGCAATCAGCCCCAGCATTTT. Translation: CASSWGRSNQPQHF.

The chain is built from TRBV4-1 and TRBJ1-5, with a weak D call TRBD1 (5 bases). This CDR3 has 14 amino acids. The V gene's germline CDR1 is MGHRA and CDR2 YSYEKL. V lost 5 bases and J 6 bases, leaving 14 bases between the germline ends. In DNA form, the CDR3 reads TGCGCCAGCAGCGCCTCCTGGGGCCTTCAGCCCCAGCATTTT. Translation gives CASSASWGLQPQHF.

This clone was detected once. The CDR3 loop reads CASSFAGSSREKLFF. The CDR3 DNA is TGTGCCAGCAGCTTCGCCGGGTCCTCCCGGGAAAAACTGTTTTTT. V is TRBV11-2 and J is TRBJ1-4; D is ambiguous. Trimming pared 3 bases from V and 8 bases from J, leaving 16 bases between. Germline CDR1 reads SGHAT; CDR2 reads FQNNGV. The CDR3 spans 15 residues.

The V gene is TRBV10-3, the J gene TRBJ2-5; D ambiguous. This CDR3 has 12 amino acids. V dropped 10 bases and J dropped 4 bases, with 13 bases sitting between them. Germline V gives CDR1 ENHRY, CDR2 SYGVKD. The CDR3 reads CATATDGETQYF. As DNA, the CDR3 is TGTGCCACCGCCACAGACGGAGAGACCCAGTACTTC.

The genes are TRBV29-1 and TRBJ1-5, with no clear D. Per germline, CDR1 SQVTM and CDR2 ANQGSEA. V was shortened by 3 bases and J by 3 bases, with 24 bases between the two germline ends. The CDR3 sequence is 18 residues long. The CDR3 bases are TGCAGCGTTGACCCCCAGAACGAGGATTTCGAGCACAATCAGCCCCAGCATTTT. Translation: CSVDPQNEDFEHNQPQHF. Combining the CDR3 with reference TRBV29-1 and TRBJ1-5 gives the whole variable domain SAVISQKPSRDICQRGTSLTIQCQVDSQVTMMFWYRQQPGQSLTLIATANQGSEATYESGFVIDKFPISRPNLTFSTLTVSNMSPEDSSIYLCSVDPQNEDFEHNQPQHFGDGTRLSIL.

The chain employs TRBV23-1 and TRBJ2-3; D not resolved. TRBV23-1 is an ORF for which the function is uncertain. The CDR3 totals 14 residues. V lost 11 bases, J lost 1 base, and 16 bases lay in between. The CDR3 nucleotides read TGCGCCGAAGGGTCCGGAGAACGCACAGATACGCAGTATTTT. It codes for CAEGSGERTDTQYF.

The chain employs TRBV11-1 and TRBJ2-3; 8 bases align to TRBD1. V lost 2 bases and J lost 3; bases outside the gene matches: 7. The CDR3 length is 16 residues. Germline V lookup: CDR1 SGHAT, CDR2 FQDESV (reference sequence). This chain's CDR3 is CASSLQGADGTDTQYF. In nucleotides, the CDR3 is TGTGCCAGCAGCTTACAGGGGGCCGATGGGACAGATACGCAGTATTTT.